Following are 9 T cell receptor beta chains from one sample sequenced in a study of cytomegalovirus exposure and HLA in healthy donors (dated by TCRdb to the late 2010s). Receptor amplification or capture employed the immunoSEQ multiplex PCR assay. In its TCRdb copy, this immuneACCESS table keeps in-frame sequences only and misses some clones. Where compared with another copy, unresolved V genes explain less than half of these, and the others have no known cause. This sample gives about 330,000 clones in total; about 85% of them show up just once. The top ten constitute roughly 1.2% of the sample. The source material was PBMCs. The source is a woman between 25 and 40 years old in good health and CMV-seropositive.

The CDR3 DNA is TGTGCCAGCAGCTTTTGGCAGGGGGGCTACAATGAGCAGTTCTTC. This codes for CASSFWQGGYNEQFF. V and J are TRBV7-2 and TRBJ2-1; weak D call: TRBD1 (7 bases). Trimming shortened V by 3 bases and J by 3 bases, and 12 bases separated the two germline ends. Germline V gene lookup returns CDR1 SGHTA and CDR2 FQGNSA. The CDR3 runs 15 residues. The complete variable domain, with remaining parts taken from reference TRBV7-2 and TRBJ2-1, reads GAGVSQSPSNKVTEKGKDVELRCDPISGHTALYWYRQSLGQGLEFLIYFQGNSAPDKSGLPSDRFSAERTGGSVSTLTIQRTQQEDSAVYLCASSFWQGGYNEQFFGPGTRLTVL.

This clone is a singleton in its sample. The V gene is TRBV10-3, the J gene TRBJ2-1, with D perhaps matching TRBD1 (6 bases). This CDR3 contains 12 residues. The ends were cut back, 10 bases at V and 2 bases at J, with 9 bases in the middle. Germline V gene sequence: CDR1 ENHRY, CDR2 SYGVKD. DNA for the CDR3: TGTGCCACACAGGGCCCCTACAATGAGCAGTTCTTC. Protein sequence: CATQGPYNEQFF.

The count of this clone is one. J is TRBJ2-7 and V is TRBV11-2; no definite D call. The CDR3 runs to 14 residues. Looked up from germline, CDR1 is SGHAT and CDR2 is FQNNGV. V was shortened by 5 bases and J by 6 bases, with 17 bases between the two germline ends. CDR3 sequence: CASSPIVRRSEQYF. Written as DNA, the CDR3 is TGTGCCAGCAGCCCAATTGTCAGGCGCTCCGAGCAGTACTTC. Full variable domain (remainder filled in from reference TRBV11-2 and TRBJ2-7): EAGVAQSPRYKIIEKRQSVAFWCNPISGHATLYWYQQILGQGPKLLIQFQNNGVVDDSQLPKDRFSAERLKGVDSTLKIQPAKLEDSAVYLCASSPIVRRSEQYFGPGTRLTVT.

This chain links TRBV9 with TRBJ2-7; D might be TRBD2 (5 bases). V lost 0 bases and J lost 0, with 10 bases in between. Germline values: CDR1 SGDLS, CDR2 YYNGEE. This CDR3 has 15 residues. The CDR3 region is CASSVGNSDSYEQYF. DNA for the CDR3: TGTGCCAGCAGCGTAGGGAATAGCGACTCCTACGAGCAGTACTTC.

The gene calls are TRBV5-1 and TRBJ2-1, with 10 bases aligning to TRBD1. Germline trimming cut 2 bases from V and 1 base from J; bases unmatched to any gene: 9. This CDR3 is built from 18 residues. From germline, CDR1 is SGHRS and CDR2 YFSETQ. In nucleotides, the CDR3 is TGCGCCAGCAGCTTACTGGACAGGGGGACGGGGTCCTACAATGAGCAGTTCTTC. Its protein is CASSLLDRGTGSYNEQFF.

The chain carries TRBV18 and TRBJ2-2; TRBD1 agrees at 7 bases. The CDR3 loop spans 15 amino acids. In germline, CDR1 is KGHSH, CDR2 LQKENI. Unmatched junction bases numbered 9, after V lost 6 bases and J lost 5 bases. The CDR3 nucleotides read TGTGCCAGCTCTAGACAGGGTGAAATGACCGGGGAGCTGTTTTTT. It translates to CASSRQGEMTGELFF. Filled out from reference TRBV18 and TRBJ2-2, the complete variable domain reads NAGVMQNPRHLVRRRGQEARLRCSPMKGHSHVYWYRQLPEEGLKFMVYLQKENIIDESGMPKERFSAEFPKEGPSILRIQQVVRGDSAAYFCASSRQGEMTGELFFGEGSRLTVL.

The V call is TRBV30, the J call TRBJ2-3; TRBD2 matches 10 bases. This CDR3 comprises 15 residues. The V segment lost 3 bases and the J segment 2 bases; nucleotides outside the gene matches: 5. Looked up from germline, CDR1 is GTSNPN and CDR2 is SVGIG (reference sequence). The CDR3 DNA is TGTGCCTGGAGCCTACTAGCGGGGTTCACAGATACGCAGTATTTT. Its translation is CAWSLLAGFTDTQYF.

About this clone: Different DNA sequences within this sample yield the same CDR3. This rearrangement joins TRBV9 to TRBJ2-1, with a weak D call TRBD2 (6 bases). The germline V gene encodes CDR1 SGDLS and CDR2 YYNGEE. With 3 bases removed from V and 10 bases from J, the gap between germline ends came to 8 bases. CDR3 size: 11 residues. This CDR3 reads CASSGTSEQFF. The CDR3 coding sequence is TGTGCCAGCAGCGGAACTAGCGAGCAGTTCTTC.

This chain joins TRBV7-9 and TRBJ2-7; D is uncertain. The germline CDR1 and CDR2 sequences are SEHNR and FQNEAQ (reference sequence). The CDR3 spans 11 residues. Trimming removed 6 bases at V and 3 bases at J, with 6 bases between. CDR3 protein: CASRSYYEQYF. The CDR3 DNA reads as TGTGCCAGCAGATCCTACTACGAGCAGTACTTC.